This TCR beta chain was sequenced during a study of cytomegalovirus exposure and HLA in healthy donors. At the level of the study: There were around 100 million unique TCR beta sequences, drawn from 150 million to 200 million T cells, in an earlier analysis. Study-level points and caveats: A missense DCLRE1C variant was associated with V- and J-gene trimming of TCR beta chains in a later analysis, and an independent cohort replicated the association.

Both 60 Vbeta primers and 13 Jbeta primers went into the PCR. Repertoires were generated with immunoSEQ multiplex PCR, while TCRdb's copy carries only in-frame clones and drops some. The sample records 150,000 to 200,000 clones, about 85% being singletons. With regard to this clone: Its cognate antigen is unknown.

The CDR3 covers 16 residues. From germline, CDR1 is SEHNR and CDR2 FQNEAQ (reference sequence). The V and J ends lost 5 bases and 1 base, in that order; junction bases with no gene match: 8. The sequence was collected from a woman aged 45-59 years in good health and CMV-seronegative. Sequenced sample: PBMCs. This chain connects TRBV7-9 to TRBJ1-1, with 9 bases matching TRBD1. CDR3 amino acids: CASSTGTGSKNTEAFF. The CDR3 coding sequence is TGTGCCAGCAGCACCGGGACAGGGAGTAAGAACACTGAAGCTTTCTTT.